The 30 T cell receptor beta chains below were found in one sample sequenced in a study of glioma-infiltrating T cells. TCR alpha and beta CDR3 regions were amplified from RNA using iRepertoire nested multiplex PCR. TCRdb ran MiXCR on the multiplex PCR reads and lists one entry per CDR3 protein. The sample has roughly 120,000 distinct CDR3 sequences; about 23% are singletons. The sample consisted of glioma tissue, nonneoplastic brain tissue, or PBMCs (not recorded which). These receptors all stem from a human donor with low-grade glioma or glioblastoma, undergoing nonglioma brain surgery, or in good health (not recorded which).

This clonotype was detected ten times or more. J is TRBJ2-3 and V is TRBV2; a weak D match, TRBD2 (5 bases). V was shortened by 6 bases and J by 0 bases, with 13 bases between the two germline ends. The CDR3 has 15 residues. Germline V lookup: CDR1 SNHLY, CDR2 FYNNEI. This CDR3 is CASRSEGVSTDTQYF. The CDR3 nucleotides are TGTGCCAGCAGGTCAGAGGGAGTTAGCACAGATACGCAGTATTTT.

This clonotype was seen a few times. V and J are TRBV5-1 and TRBJ2-1, with TRBD2 identical over 11 bases. Germline CDR1 reads SGHRS; CDR2 reads YFSETQ. The CDR3 runs to 17 residues. V lost 3 bases, J lost 0 bases, and 5 bases stayed unmatched. The CDR3 loop is CASSSSSGGSSYNEQFF. CDR3 sequence (DNA): TGCGCCAGCAGCTCTTCTAGCGGGGGGAGCTCCTACAATGAGCAGTTCTTC.

This clonotype was counted many times. J is TRBJ1-4 and V is TRBV6-1; D remains ambiguous. Germline V lookup: CDR1 MNHNS, CDR2 SASEGT. Deletions cut 6 bases from V and 3 bases from J, with 23 bases between. The CDR3 is 18 amino acids. The CDR3 loop is CASSGRQTRRSSNEKLFF. The DNA of the CDR3 is TGTGCCAGCAGCGGCCGCCAGACACGGAGGAGCTCTAATGAAAAACTGTTTTTT.

This clonotype is termed medium-sized. The gene calls are TRBV20-1 and TRBJ1-2; D perhaps matches TRBD1 (5 bases). Per the germline V gene, CDR1 is DFQATT and CDR2 is SNEGSKA (reference sequence). V was shortened by 2 bases and J by 2 bases, with 6 bases between the two germline ends. The CDR3 length is 12 residues. The CDR3 region has the DNA TGCAGTGCTAGAAGACAGAACTATGGCTACACCTTC. It codes for CSARRQNYGYTF.

This clonotype was seen ten or more times. V gene TRBV28 combines with J gene TRBJ2-7; D gene uncertain. The V gene lost 10 bases and the J gene lost 5 bases, with 15 bases spanning the gap. CDR3 length: 12 residues. The germline V gene has CDR1 MDHEN and CDR2 SYDVKM. The CDR3 DNA reads TGTGCCACAATCGACTCCCTGAACGAGCAGTACTTC. Encoded protein: CATIDSLNEQYF.

This clonotype was recorded a few times. The chain recombines TRBV4-1 with TRBJ2-7, with TRBD1 matching 12 bases. With V trimmed by 1 base and J by 6 bases, 7 bases remained unmatched. The CDR3 sequence is 16 residues long. Looked up from germline, CDR1 is MGHRA and CDR2 is YSYEKL. The CDR3 is CASSQGRGTGGGEQYF. CDR3 nucleotides: TGCGCCAGCAGCCAAGGCCGTGGGACAGGGGGCGGCGAGCAGTACTTC.

This chain connects TRBV5-4 to TRBJ2-1, with TRBD2 identical over 16 bases. Germline loops: CDR1 SGHNT, CDR2 YYREEE (reference sequence). The length of the CDR3 is 15 residues. J gave up 7 bases and V 4 bases, and 2 bases lay outside the gene matches. The CDR3 loop reads CASSEGLAGGNEQFF. Written as DNA, the CDR3 is TGTGCCAGCAGCGAGGGACTAGCGGGAGGGAATGAGCAGTTCTTC. Full variable domain (remainder filled in from reference TRBV5-4 and TRBJ2-1): ETGVTQSPTHLIKTRGQQVTLRCSSQSGHNTVSWYQQALGQGPQFIFQYYREEENGRGNFPPRFSGLQFPNYSSELNVNALELDDSALYLCASSEGLAGGNEQFFGPGTRLTVL.

In regard to this clonotype: No conserved phenylalanine or tryptophan is present at the end of the CDR3, so a read error is the likely explanation. The chain is built from TRBV7-2 and TRBJ2-3, with unresolved D. The CDR3 totals 13 residues. Germline V gene data show CDR1 as SGHTA and CDR2 as FQGNSA. V shed 6 bases and J shed 2 bases, with 9 bases lying between them. The CDR3, as DNA: TGTGCCAGCAGTTCCTTCCTCACAGATACGCAGTATTTA. It translates to CASSSFLTDTQYL.

This clonotype was seen at least ten times. The V and J genes are TRBV12-3 or TRBV12-4 and TRBJ1-2, with D uncertain. The V end lost 2 bases, the J end lost 4 bases, and 14 bases lay between the germline ends. CDR3 length: 15 residues. In DNA, the CDR3 is TGTGCCAGCAGTTTAAGGCCAGGTGCCGGCTATGGCTACACCTTC. It specifies CASSLRPGAGYGYTF.

In the case of this clonotype: This may be a read error, as it is one base from a much larger clone. The V and J genes are TRBV12-3 or TRBV12-4 and TRBJ2-1, with TRBD2 identical over 7 bases. The CDR3 sequence is 15 residues long. The CDR3 is CASSFQAGLYDEQFF. The CDR3 bases are TGTGCCAGCAGTTTTCAAGCGGGGCTCTACGATGAGCAGTTCTTC.

This clonotype has a count of ten or more. CDR3 sequence: CASTRASGSGDEQFF. CDR3 DNA: TGTGCCAGCACTAGGGCTAGCGGGAGCGGCGATGAGCAGTTCTTC. The V gene is TRBV6-1, the J gene TRBJ2-1; 10 bases are a match to TRBD2. Per germline, CDR1 MNHNS and CDR2 SASEGT. V was clipped by 7 bases and J by 8 bases; unmatched bases: 11. The CDR3 length is 15 residues.

This clonotype occurred once. A much larger clone differs by one base, so this may be a read error. The CDR3 protein is CASSFDRDRGQPKHF. The CDR3 nucleotides are TGTGCCAGCAGTTTCGACAGGGACAGGGGTCAGCCCAAGCATTTT. The chain recombines TRBV6-6 with TRBJ1-5, with 10 bases fitting TRBD1. Germline V gives CDR1 MNHNY, CDR2 SVGAGI (reference sequence). The CDR3 consists of 15 residues.

This clonotype was seen ten or more times. CDR3 region: CASSSSLTYDRNTEAFF. Here the CDR3 DNA reads TGTGCCAGCAGTTCCTCCCTAACTTACGACAGGAACACTGAAGCTTTCTTT. The V call is TRBV27, the J call TRBJ1-1, with D perhaps matching TRBD1 (5 bases). V lost 4 bases, J lost 1 base, and 19 bases lay in between. The CDR3 length is 17 residues. Germline CDR1 and CDR2: MNHEY and SMNVEV (reference sequence).

Concerning this clonotype itself: A much larger clone is a single base away; this may be a read error. CDR3 DNA: TGTGCCAGCAGTTACACCGGGGAGCCGGCTGGCTACACCTTC. It is translated as CASSYTGEPAGYTF. V and J are TRBV6-2 or TRBV6-3 and TRBJ1-2; unclear D gene. V was cut by 2 bases and J by 7 bases, with 14 bases left in between. The length of the CDR3 is 14 residues. CDR1 MNHEY and CDR2 SVGEGT come from the germline V gene.

The table lists this clonotype with many counts. V is TRBV6-1 and J is TRBJ2-3, with 9 positions matching TRBD1. This CDR3 has 16 residues. Germline-derived CDR1 and CDR2 are MNHNS and SASEGT. Trimming cost V 6 bases and J 4 bases; bases outside gene matches: 11. CDR3 DNA: TGTGCCAGCAGGGGCCACCGGGACAGGGCCTCAGATACGCAGTATTTT. Translating it yields CASRGHRDRASDTQYF.

This clonotype was seen ten or more times. This chain joins TRBV19 and TRBJ2-7; D uncertain. Germline V gene sequence: CDR1 LNHDA, CDR2 SQIVND (reference sequence). Between the trimmed V and J ends, which lost 4 bases and 6 bases, there was a span of 13 bases. CDR3 length equals 13 residues. The CDR3 here is CASSRGEATEQYF. DNA for the CDR3: TGTGCCAGTAGTAGGGGTGAGGCCACCGAGCAGTACTTC. Full variable domain (rest looked up from reference TRBV19 and TRBJ2-7): DGGITQSPKYLFRKEGQNVTLSCEQNLNHDAMYWYRQDPGQGLRLIYYSQIVNDFQKGDIAEGYSVSREKKESFPLTVTSAQKNPTAFYLCASSRGEATEQYFGPGTRLTVT.

This clonotype was seen at least ten times. The J gene is TRBJ2-3, the V gene TRBV5-1; 9 nucleotides align to TRBD1. CDR3 length: 13 amino acids. V lost 4 bases, J lost 13 bases, and 10 bases stayed unmatched. Per germline, CDR1 SGHRS and CDR2 YFSETQ. The CDR3 loop is CASSLVRDRVEYF. The CDR3 bases are TGCGCCAGCAGCCTCGTCCGGGACAGGGTTGAGTATTTT.

This clonotype was observed at least ten times. The chain employs TRBV29-1 and TRBJ1-3; D possibly corresponds to TRBD1 (6 bases). The CDR3 sequence is 14 residues long. Per the germline V gene, CDR1 is SQVTM and CDR2 is ANQGSEA. Trimming removed 4 bases at V and 2 bases at J, with 12 bases between. The CDR3 reads CSVAGTSAGNTIYF. For the CDR3, the DNA is TGCAGCGTTGCGGGGACATCTGCTGGAAACACCATATATTTT.

This clonotype has ten or more counts. The chain links TRBV4-1 to TRBJ1-5; the match to TRBD1 covers 7 bases. The CDR3 totals 13 residues. J was trimmed by 0 bases and V by 10 bases; bases with no gene match: 3. Looked up from germline, CDR1 is MGHRA and CDR2 is YSYEKL. CDR3 residues: CATGGGSNQPQHF. The CDR3 DNA reads TGCGCCACAGGGGGGGGTAGCAATCAGCCCCAGCATTTT.

This chain connects TRBV12-3 or TRBV12-4 to TRBJ2-3, with D possibly being TRBD1 or TRBD2 (5 bases each). V gave up 6 bases and J gave up 2 bases, with 15 bases separating them. CDR3 length: 15 residues. DNA for the CDR3: TGTGCCAGCAGGCCCTCGAGGGGCTACACAGATACGCAGTATTTT. It yields the protein CASRPSRGYTDTQYF.

This clonotype occurred many times. This rearrangement joins TRBV7-9 to TRBJ2-7; 8 bases are a match to TRBD1. This CDR3 is 14 amino acids long. Germline CDR1 SEHNR, CDR2 FQNEAQ (reference sequence). Losses at the gene ends were 5 bases for V and 6 bases for J; bases not matched to a gene: 9. CDR3 protein: CASSVVDRGPEQYF. DNA of the CDR3: TGTGCCAGCAGCGTAGTAGACAGGGGTCCCGAGCAGTACTTC.

The sample holds many counts of this clonotype. CDR3 bases: TGTGCCAGCGGTCAACAGGGGACGGCCTACGAGCAGTACTTC. Translation: CASGQQGTAYEQYF. The genes are TRBV28 and TRBJ2-7; 7 bases fit TRBD1. CDR1 and CDR2 (germline): MDHEN, SYDVKM. V lost 8 bases and J lost 2; bases outside the gene matches: 9. The CDR3 runs to 14 residues.

The table lists this clonotype with many counts. This rearrangement joins TRBV5-4 to TRBJ2-7, with TRBD1 identical over 8 bases. The CDR3 consists of 14 residues. The germline V gene encodes CDR1 SGHNT and CDR2 YYREEE (reference sequence). The V gene end was trimmed by 4 bases and the J gene end by 4 bases; junction bases not matched to a gene: 7. Here the CDR3 reads CASSVGQGGYEQYF. CDR3 sequence (DNA): TGTGCCAGCAGCGTTGGACAGGGCGGGTACGAGCAGTACTTC.

As regards this clonotype: Its ends do not fully match the called genes, so a read error is possible. The rearrangement links TRBV11-2 to TRBJ2-3, with a weak D call TRBD2 (6 bases). The germline V gene has CDR1 SGHAT and CDR2 FQNNGV. This CDR3 contains 16 residues. The CDR3 loop is CASSLVGGYSRDTQYF. DNA for the CDR3: TGTGCCAGCAGCCTAGTTGGGGGGTATAGCAGAGATACGCAGTATTTT.

This clonotype was counted ten times or more. DNA for the CDR3: TGTGCCAGCAGGCGGAGGACTGGGGCTAGCTCCTACAATGAGCAGTTCTTC. Its translation: CASRRRTGASSYNEQFF. This chain uses TRBV6-1 with TRBJ2-1; D is perhaps TRBD1 or TRBD2 (5 bases each). Between the trimmed V and J ends, which lost 6 bases and 0 bases, there was a span of 18 bases. Germline-derived CDR1 and CDR2 are MNHNS and SASEGT. The length of the CDR3 is 17 residues.

This clonotype has ten or more counts. The genes are TRBV3-1 and TRBJ2-2, with TRBD2 as a possible D gene (5 bases). The CDR3 spans 17 residues. Germline-derived CDR1 and CDR2 are LGHDT and YNNKEL (reference sequence). V dropped 0 bases and J dropped 0 bases, with 11 bases sitting between them. The CDR3 reads CASSQDLGGTNTGELFF. The CDR3 region has the DNA TGTGCCAGCAGCCAAGATCTAGGAGGTACGAACACCGGGGAGCTGTTTTTT.

This clonotype was found many times. This chain joins TRBV6-1 and TRBJ1-2, with 9 bases matching TRBD1. This CDR3 is built from 14 residues. V was pared by 6 bases and J by 7 bases, with 9 bases of the junction left unmatched. The germline gives CDR1 MNHNS, CDR2 SASEGT. The CDR3 sequence is CASSPTGGGSGYTF. CDR3 nucleotides: TGTGCCAGCAGCCCGACAGGGGGGGGGAGTGGCTACACCTTC.

This clonotype was detected ten times or more. This sequence joins TRBV10-3 and TRBJ2-7, with 9 bases aligning to TRBD1. This CDR3 contains 16 residues. Germline lookup yields CDR1 ENHRY and CDR2 SYGVKD. The V gene end was trimmed by 4 bases and the J gene end by 0 bases; junction bases not matched to a gene: 7. The CDR3 region has the DNA TGTGCCATCAGTGGGGAGGGGACAGGGAGCTCCTACGAGCAGTACTTC. This gives the protein CAISGEGTGSSYEQYF.

In its sample, this clonotype was seen once. A junction end diverges from the germline sequence, so it may reflect a read error. The rearrangement links TRBV5-4 to TRBJ2-1, with D possibly TRBD1 on 6 matching bases. Germline V gene data show CDR1 as SGHNT and CDR2 as YYREEE (reference sequence). This CDR3 has 15 residues. CDR3 region: CASSERQDPYNEQLF. The CDR3 nucleotides are TGTGCCAGCAGCGAGAGACAGGACCCCTACAATGAGCAGCTCTTC.

The genes are TRBV19 and TRBJ2-2, with no clear D. This CDR3 is 15 amino acids long. Germline assignment: CDR1 LNHDA and CDR2 SQIVND (reference sequence). The germline V and J ends were trimmed by 10 bases and 6 bases, with 21 bases remaining between them. CDR3 DNA sequence: TGTGCCACGAGGCCATTGCTAGGAAGCGCCGGGGAGCTGTTTTTT. Amino acids: CATRPLLGSAGELFF.